One and the same sample provided the 19 T cell receptor beta chains below, sequenced in a study of post-analysis software for immune sequencing data. Study-wide findings and caveats: Roughly 5 TRBV segments, including TRBV5-6, TRBV5-1 and TRBV20-1, were more frequent in patients than controls.

Antigen specificity for these receptors is unknown. The TCR beta cDNA libraries contained unique molecular identifiers. In TCRdb, the PCR reads were re-called with MiXCR into one record per CDR3 protein. Of roughly 620,000 distinct CDR3 sequences in the sample, 44% are singletons; the top ten hold roughly 1.7%. The sequenced material came from blood. The source of these receptors is a girl aged 10 to 17 with multiple sclerosis.

The chain links TRBV20-1 to TRBJ2-7, with a weak D call TRBD2 (6 bases). CDR3 length: 13 amino acids. V was shortened by 3 bases and J by 6 bases, with 15 bases between the two germline ends. Germline V gives CDR1 DFQATT, CDR2 SNEGSKA (reference sequence). CDR3 protein: CSAREGSRVEQYF. CDR3 bases: TGCAGTGCTAGGGAGGGGAGCAGGGTCGAGCAGTACTTC.

V gene TRBV25-1 combines with J gene TRBJ2-5; D ambiguous. Germline CDR1 reads MGHDK; CDR2 reads SYGVNS. Between the trimmed V and J ends, which lost 10 bases and 4 bases, there was a span of 10 bases. The CDR3 sequence is 11 residues long. CDR3 amino acids: CATSPGETQYF. The CDR3 region has the DNA TGTGCCACCAGCCCGGGAGAGACCCAGTACTTC.

CDR3 nucleotide sequence: TGCAGTGCTAGTCTGGACAGTGAAAAACTGTTTTTT. Its protein product is CSASLDSEKLFF. This chain connects TRBV20-1 to TRBJ1-4, with D possibly matching TRBD1 (6 bases). In germline, CDR1 is DFQATT, CDR2 SNEGSKA (reference sequence). This CDR3 spans 12 amino acids. The ends were cut back, 3 bases at V and 7 bases at J, with 9 bases in the middle.

Written as DNA, the CDR3 is TGCGCCAGCAGCTTGTTTGGACTAGCGGGGTTAAGCTCCTACAATGAGCAGTTCTTC. It specifies CASSLFGLAGLSSYNEQFF. The chain couples TRBV5-1 to TRBJ2-1; 12 bases map to TRBD2. The ends lost 1 base at V and 0 bases at J; junction bases unmatched: 8. CDR3 length equals 19 residues. Germline-derived CDR1 and CDR2 are SGHRS and YFSETQ.

This clonotype appeared once. The chain is built from TRBV5-6 and TRBJ2-6; D is ambiguous. V was trimmed by 0 bases and J by 8 bases, leaving 0 bases between them. Germline loops: CDR1 SGHDT, CDR2 YYEEEE. The CDR3 loop spans 11 amino acids. CDR3 DNA: TGTGCCAGCAGCTTGGCCAACGTCCTGACTTTC. It codes for CASSLANVLTF.

The chain employs TRBV12-3 or TRBV12-4 and TRBJ1-2, with D hard to call. There are 16 residues in the CDR3. V was clipped by 1 base and J by 4 bases, with 16 bases between them. The CDR3 DNA reads as TGTGCCAGCAGTTTAGGGTTGGGCAGTATTATCTATGGCTACACCTTC. It translates to CASSLGLGSIIYGYTF.

The chain is built from TRBV12-3 or TRBV12-4 and TRBJ2-3; 9 nucleotides agree with TRBD2. The V segment lost 4 bases and the J segment 3 bases; nucleotides outside the gene matches: 5. The CDR3 is made up of 15 amino acids. The chain's CDR3 is CASSSVREGTDTQYF. DNA for the CDR3: TGTGCCAGCAGTTCGGTGCGGGAGGGTACAGATACGCAGTATTTT.

The chain combines TRBV11-1 with TRBJ2-5, with D possibly TRBD1 on 5 matching bases. The J call is doubtful: the DNA matches TRBJ2-7 better. Looked up from germline, CDR1 is SGHAT and CDR2 is FQDESV (reference sequence). The CDR3 covers 13 residues. CDR3 DNA sequence: TGTGCCAGCACCTTCTTGCCAGGGTACGAGCAGTACTTC. This sequence encodes CASTFLPGYEQYF.

The J gene is TRBJ1-4, the V gene TRBV5-1, with a tentative D call TRBD1 (6 bases). V lost 4 bases and J 13 bases, leaving 17 bases between the germline ends. Germline lookup yields CDR1 SGHRS and CDR2 YFSETQ. This CDR3 comprises 13 residues. CDR3 in DNA: TGCGCCAGCAGCGCGGACATCAGGGGAAGACTGTTTTTT. Its protein product is CASSADIRGRLFF.

The chain couples TRBV5-1 to TRBJ2-3; a weak D match, TRBD2 (5 bases). Per the germline V gene, CDR1 is SGHRS and CDR2 is YFSETQ. Trimming removed 5 bases at V and 3 bases at J, with 10 bases between. CDR3 length: 13 amino acids. The CDR3 nucleotides are TGCGCCAGCAGAACGGGGTTAACAGATACGCAGTATTTT. This gives the protein CASRTGLTDTQYF.

Only one count was recorded for this clonotype. The J gene is TRBJ2-3, the V gene TRBV5-1, with 9 bases that match TRBD2. Germline V gives CDR1 SGHRS, CDR2 YFSETQ. CDR3 size: 16 residues. The junction had 11 bases not matched to a gene; V was cut back by 4 bases and J by 5 bases. This CDR3 reads CASSLRVAGVGDTQYF. The CDR3 DNA reads TGCGCCAGCAGCCTACGAGTAGCGGGGGTGGGAGATACGCAGTATTTT.

This clonotype was recorded once. A read error may account for a junction end that differs from germline. The DNA for the CDR3 is TGTACCAGCAGCTCTACAGGGGAAAACCAGTACTTC. Translating it yields CTSSSTGENQYF. The chain joins TRBV3-1 to TRBJ2-5; 7 bases align to TRBD1. The CDR3 runs to 12 residues. Germline values: CDR1 LGHDT, CDR2 YNNKEL (reference sequence).

The rearrangement joins TRBV18 to TRBJ2-5; possible D gene TRBD1, 5 bases. Germline lookup yields CDR1 KGHSH and CDR2 LQKENI. The CDR3 sequence is 13 residues long. V lost 2 bases and J 5 bases, leaving 9 bases between the germline ends. CDR3 bases: TGTGCCAGCTCACCAGGGGCTCAGGAGACCCAGTACTTC. Protein sequence: CASSPGAQETQYF.

The rearrangement uses TRBV20-1 and TRBJ1-2; 11 bases are shared with TRBD1. The CDR3 totals 18 residues. V dropped 0 bases and J dropped 6; count of bases not matched to a gene: 15. The germline CDR1 and CDR2 sequences are DFQATT and SNEGSKA (reference sequence). The CDR3 loop is CSARDQFRRTGGVHGYTF. In nucleotides, the CDR3 is TGCAGTGCTAGAGATCAATTTAGAAGGACAGGGGGCGTCCATGGCTACACCTTC.

This chain uses TRBV27 with TRBJ2-1; D is unclear. V shed 3 bases and J shed 4 bases, with 13 bases lying between them. Germline CDR1 MNHEY, CDR2 SMNVEV (reference sequence). The CDR3 extends over 15 amino acids. The CDR3 sequence is CASSFSLKTYNEQFF. In nucleotides, the CDR3 is TGTGCCAGCAGTTTCTCACTGAAAACTTACAATGAGCAGTTCTTC.

This clonotype came up a few times. V is TRBV4-1 and J is TRBJ2-4, with TRBD1 matching 10 bases. V trimming: 4 bases; J trimming: 3 bases; junction bases outside the gene matches: 9. Looked up from germline, CDR1 is MGHRA and CDR2 is YSYEKL. The CDR3 covers 17 residues. In DNA, the CDR3 is TGCGCCAGCAGCCTCCCCGGGACAGGGGTCCTCAAAAACATTCAGTACTTC. Its translation: CASSLPGTGVLKNIQYF.

This clonotype has only a few counts. The V and J genes are TRBV6-6 and TRBJ1-2; D call uncertain. Germline loops: CDR1 MNHNY, CDR2 SVGAGI (reference sequence). Trimming removed 0 bases at V and 4 bases at J, with 9 bases between. The CDR3 runs 14 residues. CDR3 sequence: CASSYSPRRYGYTF. The CDR3 coding sequence is TGTGCCAGCAGTTACTCGCCCAGGCGCTATGGCTACACCTTC.

In this sample, this clonotype turned up a few times. The gene calls are TRBV27 and TRBJ2-1; D ambiguous. The CDR3 length is 14 residues. Per the germline V gene, CDR1 is MNHEY and CDR2 is SMNVEV (reference sequence). V lost 0 bases to trimming and J lost 4 bases, with 7 bases between them. CDR3 sequence: CASSLSPGYNEQFF. CDR3 nucleotides: TGTGCCAGCAGTTTATCTCCCGGGTACAATGAGCAGTTCTTC.

This clonotype was seen a few times. The chain combines TRBV27 with TRBJ2-5; D is uncertain. The end of the DNA is better explained by TRBJ2-7, so the J call may be wrong. The CDR3 runs to 15 residues. The germline V gene has CDR1 MNHEY and CDR2 SMNVEV (reference sequence). CDR3 nucleotide sequence: TGTGCCAGCAGTTTATCGGACCCTAGTGCCTACGAGCAGTACTTC. It yields the protein CASSLSDPSAYEQYF.